This T cell receptor beta chain was profiled in a study of blood T cells in healthy people across ages. The authors ran a second PCR of roughly 6 to 12 cycles using a sample-barcoded 5' primer and a J-beta primer mix. TCRdb processed the 5' RACE reads anew with MiXCR; each CDR3 protein has one entry. Here the sample spans hundreds of thousands of distinct CDR3 sequences, 35% to 50% being singletons. The CDR3 spans 16 residues. V shed 7 bases, J shed 2 bases, and the junction held 11 bases outside the gene matches. Germline loops: CDR1 LGHNT, CDR2 FRNRAP. Sequences were obtained from blood. V gene TRBV12-5 combines with J gene TRBJ1-5, with 7 bases matching TRBD1. This receptor was identified in an older man in good health. The DNA of the CDR3 is TGTGCTAGTGCCCCATCGGGGACAGCTGGCAATCAGCCCCAGCATTTT. This codes for CASAPSGTAGNQPQHF.